The 25 T cell receptor beta chains given below trace back to one sample, sequenced in a study of Ad26.COV2.S vaccination and SARS-CoV-2 variants. As to treatment: over 15 received Ad26.COV2.S at low or high dose, single or two shots; 5 received placebo; per-sample allocation not given. After the first vaccine or placebo injection, samples were drawn on day 63. The repertoire was sequenced with immunoSEQ multiplex PCR; TCRdb's copy has only in-frame clones and lacks some. The sample consists of a few hundred thousand clones, approximately 92% of them appearing once. The sequencing used peripheral blood, collected in a trial of Ad26.COV2.S vaccine versus placebo. The receptors originated from a person between 18 and 60 years old who received the Ad26.COV2.S COVID-19 vaccine or a placebo.

The V call is TRBV14, the J call TRBJ2-3, with 7 bases lining up with TRBD1. This CDR3 has 13 amino acids. Germline values: CDR1 SGHDN, CDR2 FVKESK. V shed 4 bases and J 6 bases; nucleotides not matched to a gene: 4. CDR3 sequence: CASSLTGTDTQYF. The CDR3 nucleotides read TGTGCCAGCAGCCTGACAGGGACGGATACGCAGTATTTT.

The chain has TRBV20-1 and TRBJ1-2; D may be TRBD1 (5 bases). Germline V gene lookup returns CDR1 DFQATT and CDR2 SNEGSKA (reference sequence). Trimming removed 3 bases at V and 4 bases at J, with 15 bases between. The CDR3 runs 14 residues. The CDR3 nucleotides are TGCAGTGCTAGTAAGAGAACAGGCTCCTATGGCTACACCTTC. Protein sequence: CSASKRTGSYGYTF.

This clone was detected once. The rearrangement joins TRBV5-1 to TRBJ2-7; unclear D gene. Germline V gene sequence: CDR1 SGHRS, CDR2 YFSETQ. The CDR3 runs to 13 residues. Trimming removed 1 base from V and 1 base from J, with 6 bases in between. CDR3 bases: TGCGCCAGCAGCTTGTCTGCGTCCTACGAGCAGTACTTC. Its protein product is CASSLSASYEQYF.

CDR3 DNA: TGTGCCAGCAGTGAATACATGGGGCAGGGCACTGAAGCTTTCTTT. It translates to CASSEYMGQGTEAFF. The chain is built from TRBV25-1 and TRBJ1-1; TRBD1 is a possible D gene (5 bases). The CDR3 has 15 residues. V was clipped by 0 bases and J by 4 bases, with 12 bases between them. Germline-derived CDR1 and CDR2 are MGHDK and SYGVNS.

A note on this clone: The identical CDR3 is also encoded by other nucleotide sequences in the sample. The V and J genes are TRBV6-5 and TRBJ2-3; D ambiguous. The CDR3 has 14 residues. V lost 3 bases and J lost 3, with 10 bases in between. Germline lookup yields CDR1 MNHEY and CDR2 SVGAGI. In nucleotides, the CDR3 is TGTGCCAGCAGTTATCGAGAGGTGACAGATACGCAGTATTTT. It is translated as CASSYREVTDTQYF.

With respect to this clone: Different DNA sequences within this sample yield the same CDR3. The rearrangement links TRBV4-3 to TRBJ2-7; D unresolved. V was clipped by 0 bases and J by 2 bases, with 11 bases between them. CDR1 and CDR2 from the germline V gene are LGHNA and YSLEER. The CDR3 has 15 residues. This CDR3 reads CASSQDQGLAYEQYF. The CDR3 nucleotides read TGCGCCAGCAGCCAAGATCAAGGTCTTGCCTACGAGCAGTACTTC.

This clone came up a few times. The genes are TRBV7-2 and TRBJ1-1, with D uncertain. Per the germline V gene, CDR1 is SGHTA and CDR2 is FQGNSA. The V end lost 6 bases, the J end lost 0 bases, and 8 bases lay between the germline ends. There are 13 residues in the CDR3. CDR3 nucleotide sequence: TGTGCCAGCAGTTTATCCCTGAACACTGAAGCTTTCTTT. Amino acid sequence: CASSLSLNTEAFF.

The chain combines TRBV5-1 with TRBJ1-1; no reliable D call. The CDR3 totals 14 residues. The germline gives CDR1 SGHRS, CDR2 YFSETQ. V was cut by 3 bases and J by 0 bases, with 9 bases left in between. CDR3 protein: CASSSSTLNTEAFF. The CDR3 region has the DNA TGCGCCAGCAGCTCCAGCACACTGAACACTGAAGCTTTCTTT.

The chain uses TRBV30 and TRBJ1-1; D is unclear. CDR3 length equals 16 residues. The V gene lost 0 bases and the J gene lost 5 bases, with 19 bases spanning the gap. Germline loops: CDR1 GTSNPN, CDR2 SVGIG (reference sequence). The CDR3 protein is CAWSVLAERRRTEAFF. The CDR3 DNA reads TGTGCCTGGAGTGTACTGGCAGAACGGAGGAGGACTGAAGCTTTCTTT.

The rearrangement joins TRBV6-1 to TRBJ1-5; D call uncertain. V gave up 0 bases and J gave up 6 bases, with 6 bases separating them. Germline CDR1 MNHNS, CDR2 SASEGT. The CDR3 runs 13 residues. CDR3 protein: CASSEAPRQPQHF. CDR3 sequence (DNA): TGTGCCAGCAGTGAAGCGCCGCGTCAGCCCCAGCATTTT.

The chain couples TRBV7-2 to TRBJ2-2; the D call may be TRBD1 or TRBD2 (7 bases each). Germline V CDR1 and CDR2: SGHTA, FQGNSA. CDR3 size: 19 residues. V shed 4 bases and J shed 4 bases, with 25 bases lying between them. Here the CDR3 reads CASSSQGGRGPGATGELFF. The DNA for the CDR3 is TGTGCCAGCAGCTCCCAGGGGGGGCGGGGCCCCGGGGCCACCGGGGAGCTGTTTTTT.

This rearrangement joins TRBV4-1 to TRBJ1-6; 9 bases are shared with TRBD1. The junction had 11 bases not matched to a gene; V was cut back by 2 bases and J by 9 bases. The germline CDR1 and CDR2 sequences are MGHRA and YSYEKL. The CDR3 has 17 residues. CDR3 DNA sequence: TGCGCCAGCAGCCAACTACCGGGACAGGGTTTCGGTTCACCCCTCCACTTT. Protein product: CASSQLPGQGFGSPLHF.

CDR3 sequence reads: CASRPLAGARSYNEQFF. The CDR3 DNA sequence: TGTGCCAGCAGACCTTTAGCGGGGGCTAGATCCTACAATGAGCAGTTCTTC. The J gene is TRBJ2-1, the V gene TRBV28; 9 bases map to TRBD2. The junction had 10 bases not matched to a gene; V was cut back by 6 bases and J by 1 base. The length of the CDR3 is 17 residues. CDR1 is MDHEN, CDR2 SYDVKM, per germline.

The chain carries TRBV7-2 and TRBJ2-7; D unresolved. Trimming cost V 3 bases and J 3 bases, with 9 bases left between them. Germline CDR1 is SGHTA and CDR2 is FQGNSA. The CDR3 has 13 residues. The CDR3 DNA reads as TGTGCCAGCAGCTTTGGCTTCCGCTACGAGCAGTACTTC. This sequence encodes CASSFGFRYEQYF.

The rearrangement links TRBV11-2 to TRBJ1-6; TRBD1 matches 7 bases. With V trimmed by 5 bases and J by 8 bases, 12 bases remained unmatched. This CDR3 has 16 residues. Germline V gives CDR1 SGHAT, CDR2 FQNNGV. CDR3 protein: CASSLRTGATDSPLHF. CDR3 sequence (DNA): TGTGCCAGCAGCCTTCGGACAGGCGCAACGGATTCACCCCTCCACTTT.

Points on this clone: Within the sample, other DNA sequences also encode this same CDR3. J is TRBJ1-1 and V is TRBV7-2; a possible D gene is TRBD1 (5 bases). The germline V and J ends were trimmed by 1 base and 1 base, with 7 bases remaining between them. The CDR3 length is 14 residues. CDR1 is SGHTA and CDR2 is FQGNSA in the germline V gene. The CDR3 DNA sequence: TGTGCCAGCAGCTTAGGGGGGTCGAACACTGAAGCTTTCTTT. Its translation is CASSLGGSNTEAFF.

The rearrangement links TRBV27 to TRBJ2-7; the match to TRBD1 covers 7 bases. The CDR3 consists of 16 residues. J lost 0 bases, V lost 6 bases, and 11 bases had no gene match. The germline CDR1 and CDR2 sequences are MNHEY and SMNVEV (reference sequence). The CDR3 reads CASRTPRRTGSYEQYF. Written as DNA, the CDR3 is TGTGCCAGCAGGACCCCCAGGCGGACAGGCTCCTACGAGCAGTACTTC.

Notes on this clone: Additional DNA sequences in this sample encode the identical CDR3. The genes are TRBV27 and TRBJ2-1, with D perhaps TRBD1 or TRBD2 (6 bases each). Trimming stripped 3 bases from V and 7 bases from J, with 13 bases between. CDR1 is MNHEY, CDR2 SMNVEV, per germline (reference sequence). This CDR3 spans 14 amino acids. The CDR3 is CASSLGGRGNEQFF. CDR3 bases: TGTGCCAGCAGTTTGGGGGGCCGGGGGAATGAGCAGTTCTTC.

The chain has TRBV7-6 and TRBJ2-5; D is unclear. The CDR3 is 14 amino acids. The germline CDR1 and CDR2 sequences are SGHVS and FNYEAQ. Trimming removed 1 base from V and 5 bases from J, with 11 bases in between. The DNA for the CDR3 is TGTGCCAGCAGCTTAGAACTACCTCCCGAGACCCAGTACTTC. Translated, it gives CASSLELPPETQYF.

The CDR3 region has the DNA TGCGCCAGCACCCCTGGGGACTTCGACACCGGGGAGCTGTTTTTT. Translation: CASTPGDFDTGELFF. The chain employs TRBV5-1 and TRBJ2-2, with a weak D call TRBD2 (6 bases). V was shortened by 6 bases and J by 3 bases, with 15 bases between the two germline ends. Germline CDR1 is SGHRS and CDR2 is YFSETQ. The CDR3 is 15 amino acids.

CDR3 DNA: TGTGCCAGCAGCTTGGGACAGGGTTCGATTTACAATGAGCAGTTCTTC. Protein product: CASSLGQGSIYNEQFF. The chain joins TRBV5-5 to TRBJ2-1, with 7 positions matching TRBD1. The CDR3 loop spans 16 amino acids. CDR1 is SGHKS and CDR2 is YYEKEE in the germline V gene (reference sequence). V was clipped by 0 bases and J by 4 bases; unmatched bases: 7.

J is TRBJ2-3 and V is TRBV5-5; D remains unclear. Trimming removed 0 bases at V and 0 bases at J, with 8 bases between. The V gene's germline CDR1 is SGHKS and CDR2 YYEKEE (reference sequence). This CDR3 has 15 residues. CDR3 in amino acids: CASSLGLVSTDTQYF. The CDR3 DNA reads as TGTGCCAGCAGCTTGGGGCTAGTGAGCACAGATACGCAGTATTTT.

The chain uses TRBV7-2 and TRBJ2-7; 7 bases fit TRBD2. The CDR3 is 13 residues long. Trimming cost V 4 bases and J 1 base; bases outside gene matches: 1. Germline CDR1 SGHTA, CDR2 FQGNSA. The CDR3 region has the DNA TGTGCCAGCAGCTATAGCGGGTCCTACGAGCAGTACTTC. Translated: CASSYSGSYEQYF.

The chain employs TRBV10-3 and TRBJ1-2; D gene ambiguous. Trimming took off 2 bases at V and 8 bases at J, with 6 bases between the two ends. CDR3 length: 11 residues. Germline V lookup: CDR1 ENHRY, CDR2 SYGVKD. The CDR3: CAISENEGYTF. CDR3 nucleotides: TGTGCCATCAGTGAGAATGAGGGCTACACCTTC.

The chain combines TRBV4-3 with TRBJ2-7; TRBD2 matches 10 bases. The trim removed 0 bases at V and 4 bases at J, leaving 6 bases unmatched. Per germline, CDR1 LGHNA and CDR2 YSLEER. The CDR3 contains 16 residues. The CDR3 sequence is CASSQERLAGVYEQYF. As DNA, the CDR3 is TGCGCCAGCAGCCAAGAGCGTCTAGCGGGGGTATACGAGCAGTACTTC.